This T cell receptor (beta chain) was captured by sequencing in a study of OX40 agonist ivuxolimab in advanced cancers. Across the whole study: The dose-escalation cohort had hepatocellular carcinoma, melanoma, renal cell or head and neck cancer. Prior anti-PD-1, anti-PD-L1 or anti-CTLA-4 therapy was allowed; 35% to 40% had some. Regarding the study as a whole: Circulating CD4+ and CD8+ T cells showed clonal expansion by week 6 at 0.1 to 3.0 mg/kg. CD8+ T cells averaged more expanded clones than CD4+.

Germline V gene data show CDR1 as SSHAT and CDR2 as FNYEAQ (reference sequence). The CDR3 totals 13 residues. Comment on this clone: The antigen remains undetermined. The junction shows a germline mismatch at one end, possibly a read error.

Sequencing was performed with immunoSEQ multiplex PCR; in TCRdb, only in-frame clones are kept and a portion is missing. The sample has about 97,000 clones, 86% seen once. V gene TRBV7-7 combines with J gene TRBJ2-7, with 7 bases fitting TRBD1. This specimen was CD4+ or CD8+ T cells sorted from blood, taken in a trial of the OX40 agonist ivuxolimab. The receptor's source is an adult with an advanced solid tumor such as melanoma, head and neck, liver or kidney cancer. CDR3 sequence: CASSQGQVSKQYF. In nucleotides, the CDR3 is TGTGCTAGCAGCCAAGGACAGGTGTCAAAGCAGTACTTC. Full variable domain (remainder filled in from reference TRBV7-7 and TRBJ2-7): GAGVSQSPRYKVTKRGQDVTLRCDPISSHATLYWYQQALGQGPEFLTYFNYEAQPDKSGLPSDRFSAERPEGSISTLTIQRTEQRDSAMYRCASSQGQVSKQYFGPGTRLTVT.